One and the same sample provided the 27 T cell receptor beta chains below, sequenced in a study of spatial heterogeneity in lung cancer. Findings of the study overall: Higher tumor mutation counts went along with higher counts of expanded intratumoral alpha and beta TCRs.

Each CDR3 protein is one row after TCRdb ran MiXCR on the 5' RACE reads. The sample yields about 9,800 distinct CDR3 sequences, around 6% seen once. Documented time point: sample taken at primary tumor resection. Which antigens these TCRs recognize remains unknown. The sample here was lung tumor tissue, taken at surgery. These receptors came from a male donor with early-stage non-small cell lung cancer.

This clonotype was counted many times. A library prepared for alpha chains yielded this beta chain as an off-target read; its size is of little meaning. The chain uses TRBV3-1 and TRBJ1-6; D not certain. V lost 0 bases to trimming and J lost 7 bases, with 4 bases between them. Germline values: CDR1 LGHDT, CDR2 YNNKEL (reference sequence). The CDR3 length is 13 residues. The CDR3 loop reads CASSQDRNSPLHF. As DNA, the CDR3 is TGTGCCAGCAGCCAAGACAGGAATTCACCCCTCCACTTT. Using reference TRBV3-1 and TRBJ1-6 for the parts outside the CDR3, the full variable domain is DTAVSQTPKYLVTQMGNDKSIKCEQNLGHDTMYWYKQDSKKFLKIMFSYNNKELIINETVPNRFSPKSPDKAHLNLHINSLELGDSAVYFCASSQDRNSPLHFGNGTRLTVT.

This clonotype was seen many times. This beta chain is a stray read from a library made for alpha chains; its abundance is not meaningful. The genes are TRBV6-1 and TRBJ1-5; D unclear. The V and J ends lost 6 bases and 0 bases respectively, with 12 bases between them. Looked up from germline, CDR1 is MNHNS and CDR2 is SASEGT. This CDR3 contains 15 residues. For the CDR3, the DNA is TGTGCCAGCAGATTCCGACGGGATAGCAATCAGCCCCAGCATTTT. This codes for CASRFRRDSNQPQHF.

This clonotype showed up many times. This beta chain came through as a stray read in a library set up for alpha chains, and its size says little. The V call is TRBV7-8, the J call TRBJ2-3; 10 positions match TRBD1. CDR1 and CDR2 from the germline V gene are SGHVS and FQNEAQ. V gave up 1 base and J gave up 9 bases; unmatched junction bases: 10. This CDR3 spans 16 amino acids. In DNA form, the CDR3 reads TGTGCCAGCAGCTTAGGCGCGGGACAGGGGAAGCGAACGCAGTATTTT. This codes for CASSLGAGQGKRTQYF.

This clonotype was seen many times. This beta chain came through as a stray read in a library set up for alpha chains, and its size says little. The V and J genes are TRBV15 and TRBJ2-7; 9 bases match TRBD1. Unmatched junction bases numbered 7, after V lost 3 bases and J lost 7 bases. This CDR3 has 14 amino acids. CDR1 and CDR2 (germline): LNHNV, YYDKDF (reference sequence). CDR3 nucleotide sequence: TGTGCCACCAGCAGGGACAGGGGAGTGGGAGAGCAGTACGTC. Amino acids: CATSRDRGVGEQYV.

This clonotype appeared many times. Since it is a stray read in a library aimed at alpha chains, this beta chain has a size that is not meaningful. CDR3 sequence: CASSPRTGGTEAFF. CDR3 sequence (DNA): TGTGCCAGCAGCCCCAGGACAGGGGGGACTGAAGCTTTCTTT. The rearrangement joins TRBV5-4 to TRBJ1-1, with 10 bases fitting TRBD1. The CDR3 loop spans 14 amino acids. J was trimmed by 5 bases and V by 4 bases; bases with no gene match: 5. CDR1 and CDR2 from the germline V gene are SGHNT and YYREEE (reference sequence).

This clonotype is termed medium-sized. This beta chain is an unintended read in a library built for alpha chains; its size means little. The CDR3 reads CASSLSSGGQPQHF. As DNA, the CDR3 is TGTGCCAGCAGTTTATCGTCGGGGGGACAGCCCCAGCATTTT. V and J are TRBV12-3 or TRBV12-4 and TRBJ1-5; D perhaps matches TRBD1 (5 bases). The CDR3 spans 14 residues. V was pared by 2 bases and J by 7 bases, with 12 bases between.

This clonotype was seen at least ten times. Being off target in a library aimed at alpha chains, this beta chain has a size of little meaning. This rearrangement joins TRBV7-2 to TRBJ1-6; possibly TRBD1 for D (6 bases). The CDR3 extends over 13 amino acids. Trimming removed 5 bases at V and 6 bases at J, with 8 bases between. Germline-derived CDR1 and CDR2 are SGHTA and FQGNSA. The CDR3 reads CASSPQGNSPLHF. The CDR3 nucleotides are TGTGCCAGCAGCCCACAGGGTAATTCACCCCTCCACTTT.

In this sample, this clonotype turned up many times. This beta chain is an unintended read in a library built for alpha chains; its size means little. The chain carries TRBV5-4 and TRBJ2-5; D is unresolved. Germline V gene sequence: CDR1 SGHNT, CDR2 YYREEE (reference sequence). V was shortened by 0 bases and J by 0 bases, with 0 bases between the two germline ends. The CDR3 is 12 residues long. The CDR3 sequence is CASSLDQETQYF. Here the CDR3 DNA reads TGTGCCAGCAGCTTGGACCAAGAGACCCAGTACTTC.

Relative to its sample, this clonotype is medium-sized. The size of this beta chain means little, since it is a stray read in a library made for alpha chains. This chain uses TRBV28 with TRBJ1-5; TRBD1 is a possible D gene (6 bases). V was cut by 0 bases and J by 3 bases, with 9 bases left in between. Germline values: CDR1 MDHEN, CDR2 SYDVKM. The CDR3 runs 15 residues. CDR3 in amino acids: CASSLWRGNNQPQHF. The CDR3 DNA sequence: TGTGCCAGCAGTTTATGGAGGGGGAACAATCAGCCCCAGCATTTT.

The table lists this clonotype with many counts. Because the library targeted alpha chains, this beta chain is an off-target read whose size means little. This chain uses TRBV12-5 with TRBJ2-3; D is undetermined. CDR1 LGHNT and CDR2 FRNRAP come from the germline V gene. V was shortened by 6 bases and J by 6 bases, with 13 bases between the two germline ends. There are 13 residues in the CDR3. CDR3 sequence: CASGRILGDTQYF. In DNA, the CDR3 is TGTGCTAGTGGCCGTATCTTAGGGGATACGCAGTATTTT.

This clonotype appeared many times. This beta chain is an unintended read in a library built for alpha chains; its size means little. The chain recombines TRBV5-1 with TRBJ2-7; TRBD1 or TRBD2 may be the D gene (5 bases each). The V and J ends lost 6 bases and 0 bases respectively, with 13 bases between them. The germline V gene encodes CDR1 SGHRS and CDR2 YFSETQ. The CDR3 has 14 residues. The CDR3 sequence: CASTRDASSYEQYF. The CDR3, as DNA: TGCGCCAGCACCCGGGACGCAAGCTCCTACGAGCAGTACTTC. Together with reference TRBV5-1 and TRBJ2-7, the CDR3 gives the full variable domain: KAGVTQTPRYLIKTRGQQVTLSCSPISGHRSVSWYQQTPGQGLQFLFEYFSETQRNKGNFPGRFSGRQFSNSRSEMNVSTLELGDSALYLCASTRDASSYEQYFGPGTRLTVT.

Many counts were recorded for this clonotype. Within a library made for alpha chains, this beta chain is off target, and its count is uninformative. The CDR3 bases are TGCAGTGCTCGGGGCCAAGGGGACACCATATATTTT. This sequence encodes CSARGQGDTIYF. This chain connects TRBV20-1 to TRBJ1-3; D is perhaps TRBD1 (5 bases). The CDR3 length is 12 residues. Trimming shortened V by 5 bases and J by 8 bases, and 13 bases separated the two germline ends. CDR1 DFQATT and CDR2 SNEGSKA come from the germline V gene (reference sequence).

This clonotype was observed many times. This beta chain appears as a stray read in a library generated for alpha chains; its size is not informative. The chain joins TRBV29-1 to TRBJ2-3, with 8 bases identical to TRBD2. This CDR3 has 13 amino acids. Trimming cost V 7 bases and J 0 bases; bases outside gene matches: 3. CDR1 SQVTM and CDR2 ANQGSEA come from the germline V gene. CDR3 amino acids: CSASSGSTDTQYF. CDR3 nucleotide sequence: TGCAGCGCATCTAGCGGGAGCACAGATACGCAGTATTTT.

This clonotype is medium-sized within its sample. This beta chain appears as a stray read in a library generated for alpha chains; its size is not informative. The chain uses TRBV27 and TRBJ2-7, with D maybe TRBD2 (6 bases). V was trimmed by 7 bases and J by 0 bases, leaving 7 bases between them. Germline CDR1 MNHEY, CDR2 SMNVEV (reference sequence). The CDR3 is 12 amino acids. The CDR3: CASMGLSYEQYF. CDR3 nucleotide sequence: TGTGCCAGCATGGGACTCTCCTACGAGCAGTACTTC.

This clonotype was seen ten or more times. Being off target in a library aimed at alpha chains, this beta chain has a size of little meaning. The V gene is TRBV3-1, the J gene TRBJ1-2; D uncertain. The CDR3 is 14 residues long. Trimming removed 4 bases at V and 2 bases at J, with 11 bases between. Germline CDR1 reads LGHDT; CDR2 reads YNNKEL (reference sequence). The DNA of the CDR3 is TGTGCCAGCAGCCCTGGCGGGTCCAACTATGGCTACACCTTC. Protein: CASSPGGSNYGYTF. Full variable domain (rest looked up from reference TRBV3-1 and TRBJ1-2): DTAVSQTPKYLVTQMGNDKSIKCEQNLGHDTMYWYKQDSKKFLKIMFSYNNKELIINETVPNRFSPKSPDKAHLNLHINSLELGDSAVYFCASSPGGSNYGYTFGSGTRLTVV.

A note on this clonotype: This beta chain came through as a stray read in a library set up for alpha chains, and its size says little. The V and J genes are TRBV12-3 or TRBV12-4 and TRBJ2-5, with D perhaps matching TRBD1 (5 bases). V lost 7 bases and J lost 2, with 14 bases in between. The length of the CDR3 is 14 residues. CDR3 region: CASTFQTVQETQYF. DNA for the CDR3: TGTGCCAGCACCTTTCAGACAGTACAAGAGACCCAGTACTTC.

Turning to this clonotype: The library was designed around alpha chains, so this beta chain is a stray read whose abundance carries little weight. The chain carries TRBV10-3 and TRBJ2-3; the match to TRBD1 covers 10 bases. Unmatched junction bases numbered 8, after V lost 10 bases and J lost 4 bases. The CDR3 extends over 14 amino acids. Per germline, CDR1 ENHRY and CDR2 SYGVKD. The CDR3 protein is CASEPTGGADTQYF. CDR3 in DNA: TGTGCCAGCGAACCGACAGGGGGCGCAGATACGCAGTATTTT.

Judged by abundance, this clonotype is medium-sized (0.01 to 0.1%). In a library made to pick up alpha chains, this beta chain is a stray read with a size that means little. This chain uses TRBV10-3 with TRBJ2-7; TRBD2 aligns across 8 bases. CDR3 length: 12 residues. Germline V gives CDR1 ENHRY, CDR2 SYGVKD. The J segment lost 5 bases and the V segment lost 11 bases, leaving 8 bases of the junction unmatched. CDR3 DNA sequence: TGTGCCGTCGGACTAGCTAGTAACGAGCAGTACTTC. Its translation is CAVGLASNEQYF.

This clonotype was counted many times. This beta chain was picked up by a library intended for alpha chains and is off target, so its count carries little meaning. This chain uses TRBV2 with TRBJ2-3, with D unclear. V was cut by 5 bases and J by 5 bases, with 5 bases left in between. Germline lookup yields CDR1 SNHLY and CDR2 FYNNEI. The CDR3 has 11 residues. The chain's CDR3 is CASSPLDTQYF. The CDR3, as DNA: TGTGCCAGCAGTCCTCTAGATACGCAGTATTTT.

This clonotype was picked up many times. Since it is a stray read in a library aimed at alpha chains, this beta chain has a size that is not meaningful. The chain employs TRBV7-9 and TRBJ2-3; 8 nucleotides align to TRBD2. J was trimmed by 6 bases and V by 5 bases; bases with no gene match: 13. Germline V CDR1 and CDR2: SEHNR, FQNEAQ (reference sequence). The CDR3 has 16 residues. The CDR3, as DNA: TGTGCCAGCAGCCGAGCCGTAGCGGGAAGTGGCGATACGCAGTATTTT. This codes for CASSRAVAGSGDTQYF. Combining the CDR3 with reference TRBV7-9 and TRBJ2-3 gives the whole variable domain DTGVSQNPRHKITKRGQNVTFRCDPISEHNRLYWYRQTLGQGPEFLTYFQNEAQLEKSRLLSDRFSAERPKGSFSTLEIQRTEQGDSAMYLCASSRAVAGSGDTQYFGPGTRLTVL.

This clonotype came up many times. This beta chain lies outside the target of a library built for alpha chains; its clone size means little. The chain links TRBV6-6 to TRBJ2-3, with 7 positions matching TRBD2. The CDR3 sequence is 15 residues long. The V segment lost 8 bases and the J segment 2 bases; nucleotides outside the gene matches: 10. Germline V gives CDR1 MNHNY, CDR2 SVGAGI (reference sequence). CDR3 residues: CASLPSGIYTDTQYF. In DNA form, the CDR3 reads TGTGCCAGCCTTCCCAGCGGGATCTACACAGATACGCAGTATTTT.

This clonotype appeared many times. For a library built for alpha chains, this beta chain is a stray read; little rests on its size. This chain joins TRBV11-2 and TRBJ2-1; 9 bases match TRBD2. Germline assignment: CDR1 SGHAT and CDR2 FQNNGV. The V segment lost 2 bases and the J segment 7 bases; nucleotides outside the gene matches: 6. The CDR3 has 15 amino acids. CDR3 amino acids: CASSLRLAGSNEQFF. DNA for the CDR3: TGTGCCAGCAGCTTAAGGCTAGCGGGAAGTAATGAGCAGTTCTTC. Full variable domain (remainder filled in from reference TRBV11-2 and TRBJ2-1): EAGVAQSPRYKIIEKRQSVAFWCNPISGHATLYWYQQILGQGPKLLIQFQNNGVVDDSQLPKDRFSAERLKGVDSTLKIQPAKLEDSAVYLCASSLRLAGSNEQFFGPGTRLTVL.

There are many counts of this clonotype. This beta chain lies outside the target of a library built for alpha chains; its clone size means little. This chain uses TRBV11-2 with TRBJ1-1; no firm D call. CDR1 and CDR2 from the germline V gene are SGHAT and FQNNGV. The V end was cut by 2 bases, the J end by 7 bases, with 5 bases between. The CDR3 totals 11 residues. The CDR3 region is CASSLSFEAFF. In nucleotides, the CDR3 is TGTGCCAGCAGCTTATCCTTTGAAGCTTTCTTT.

Ten or more counts support this clonotype. This beta chain lies outside the target of a library built for alpha chains; its clone size means little. The CDR3 loop reads CASSQKGGADYRETQYF. CDR3 DNA sequence: TGCGCCAGCAGCCAAAAGGGGGGGGCGGACTACCGAGAGACCCAGTACTTC. This chain links TRBV4-1 with TRBJ2-5, with D possibly matching TRBD2 (7 bases). CDR3 length: 17 amino acids. V lost 2 bases, J lost 4 bases, and 20 bases lay in between. CDR1 and CDR2 from the germline V gene are MGHRA and YSYEKL.

On this clonotype itself: This beta chain lies outside the target of a library built for alpha chains; its clone size means little. The chain joins TRBV6-1 to TRBJ2-5; possible D gene TRBD1, 5 bases. Between the trimmed V and J ends, which lost 0 bases and 4 bases, there was a span of 9 bases. CDR3 size: 14 residues. Germline V lookup: CDR1 MNHNS, CDR2 SASEGT. CDR3 sequence reads: CASSEAAGIETQYF. Here the CDR3 DNA reads TGTGCCAGCAGTGAAGCAGCAGGGATAGAGACCCAGTACTTC.

As for this clonotype: This beta chain is an unintended read in a library built for alpha chains; its size means little. V is TRBV12-3 or TRBV12-4 and J is TRBJ2-7; D remains unclear. CDR3 size: 11 residues. Deletions cut 5 bases from V and 3 bases from J, with 5 bases between. The CDR3 spells CASSPSYEQYF. CDR3 in DNA: TGTGCCAGCAGTCCAAGCTACGAGCAGTACTTC.

This clonotype was observed many times. The library was prepared for alpha chains; this beta chain is a stray read, so its frequency means little. V gene TRBV25-1 combines with J gene TRBJ2-3, with 10 positions matching TRBD1. In germline, CDR1 is MGHDK, CDR2 SYGVNS. V trimming: 4 bases; J trimming: 5 bases; junction bases outside the gene matches: 9. CDR3 size: 16 residues. The CDR3 nucleotides read TGTGCCAGCAGTGGATCCGGGACAGGGGCAAAAGATACGCAGTATTTT. Its translation: CASSGSGTGAKDTQYF.